What follows describes a single TCR beta chain. Its specificity is unknown. The data were obtained in a study of T cells after posttransplantation cyclophosphamide. Study-wide findings and caveats: Later blood repertoires were often dominated by clones from the donor CD8+ memory compartment. TRB overlap between skin or GI tissue T cells and blood was limited.

Assay: immunoSEQ multiplex PCR; the TCRdb copy retains only in-frame clones and omits some. The profile covers thousands of clones, none occurring a single time. Cyclophosphamide on days +3 and +4 followed busulfan-fludarabine conditioning and a marrow graft. The CDR3 loop spans 14 amino acids. The V and J ends lost 7 bases and 8 bases, in that order; junction bases with no gene match: 11. Germline V gene sequence: CDR1 SGHRS, CDR2 YFSETQ. The sample consisted of PBMCs, taken after allogeneic stem cell transplant with posttransplant cyclophosphamide. The source is a male patient in his forties or fifties who received an allogeneic stem cell transplant from an unrelated donor, was CMV-positive, and had acute GVHD only. T cells may partly derive from the graft donor. The rearrangement joins TRBV5-1 to TRBJ2-2, with TRBD2 matching 7 bases. The CDR3, as DNA: TGCGCCAGCGCGACGTGGGGGGGTGAAGGGGAGCTGTTTTTT. Protein product: CASATWGGEGELFF.